The clone carrying this TCR beta chain was recorded many times. Its target is not known. This sample is part of a study of blood T cells in healthy people across ages. Whole-study results and caveats: Naive and antigen-experienced cells could not be conclusively compared, given unsorted PBMCs.

A second PCR of 7 to 11 cycles used a sample-barcoded 5' primer and a J-beta primer mix. TCRdb reprocessed the 5' RACE reads via MiXCR and lists one record per CDR3 protein. The repertoire holds about 840,000 distinct CDR3 sequences, with approximately 32% as singletons. CDR3 length: 17 residues. Germline V gives CDR1 MGHRA, CDR2 YSYEKL. Trimming removed 1 base from V and 1 base from J, with 16 bases in between. All donors came from Russia, were Caucasian and healthy, and spanned ages roughly 6 to 95. These data were also reused for a study on T cells of mothers and their children. This second study notes: The authors used all extracted RNA for cDNA synthesis, at approximately 1.5 ug per 15 ul.

The sample was blood. V gene TRBV4-1 combines with J gene TRBJ2-5; possibly TRBD1 or TRBD2 for D (5 bases each). This clonotype was obtained from a woman in her 40s in good health. DNA for the CDR3: TGCGCCAGCAGCCAAGTAGGGCCGGGACGGACCCAAGAGACCCAGTACTTC. Protein product: CASSQVGPGRTQETQYF.